This T cell receptor (beta chain) was retrieved from a study of CD8 T cells in Susac syndrome. RNA in amounts of roughly 0.5 to 1 ug was reverse transcribed with random hexamers. Amplification of the TCR beta CDR3 was carried out by immunoSEQ multiplex PCR, which spanned a total of 54 Vbeta and 13 Jbeta segments. MiXCR was run by TCRdb on the immunoSEQ multiplex PCR reads, yielding one entry per CDR3 protein. The profile covers 40,000 to 60,000 distinct CDR3 sequences, with around 93% appearing a single time and 0.4% to 0.55% taken by the ten largest. The CDR3 is made up of 12 amino acids. Trimming removed 0 bases at V and 12 bases at J, with 12 bases between. Germline loops: CDR1 SGHDT, CDR2 YYEEEE.

The chain links TRBV5-6 to TRBJ2-5; D remains ambiguous. This TCR was recovered from a human donor with multiple sclerosis. The source material was CD8+ T cells from PBMCs. This CDR3 is CASSLGAGIEYF. CDR3 DNA sequence: TGTGCCAGCAGCTTGGGGGCCGGTATTGAGTACTTC.